Below, 26 T cell receptor beta chains from the same sample are listed, as sequenced in a study of read filtering for tumor transcriptome and immune sequencing. From 350 to 500 ng of RNA, a library with molecular barcoded alpha/delta and beta/gamma adaptors was made. TCRdb redid the calling of the reads with MiXCR, one entry per CDR3 protein. The profile shows more than 45,000 distinct CDR3 sequences, more than 9% of them singletons. Sequencing was performed on a population of CD138-negative cells sorted from bone marrow. The origin of the receptors is a donor aged 40 or over with multiple myeloma.

There are a few counts of this clonotype. This chain connects TRBV6-2 or TRBV6-3 to TRBJ1-1, with no clear D. Trimming shortened V by 0 bases and J by 5 bases, and 22 bases separated the two germline ends. Germline V gene sequence: CDR1 MNHEY, CDR2 SVGEGT. The CDR3 loop spans 18 amino acids. Written as DNA, the CDR3 is TGTGCCAGCAGTTACTCTTTTGATGGGCAAAAAATAGGGACTGAAGCTTTCTTT. This encodes CASSYSFDGQKIGTEAFF.

In its sample, this clonotype was seen many times. The CDR3 DNA follows: TGTGCCAGCAGCCAAGGTTCCAGTAGTGAAAAACTGTTTTTT. Translation: CASSQGSSSEKLFF. The J gene is TRBJ1-4, the V gene TRBV3-1; D not resolved. With 1 base removed from V and 7 bases from J, the gap between germline ends came to 10 bases. CDR1 and CDR2 (germline): LGHDT, YNNKEL (reference sequence). The CDR3 has 14 amino acids.

At least ten counts were recorded for this clonotype. The chain couples TRBV20-1 to TRBJ2-3; 10 positions agree with TRBD1. The V gene end was trimmed by 4 bases and the J gene end by 1 base; junction bases not matched to a gene: 2. This CDR3 contains 14 residues. Germline V CDR1 and CDR2: DFQATT, SNEGSKA (reference sequence). The CDR3 loop is CSATGTGGTDTQYF. The DNA for the CDR3 is TGCAGTGCTACCGGGACAGGGGGCACAGATACGCAGTATTTT.

This clonotype has a count of ten or more. The final CDR3 position lacks the conserved phenylalanine or tryptophan, pointing to a likely read error. The chain has TRBV6-5 and TRBJ1-4; maybe TRBD1 (6 bases). The CDR3 totals 16 residues. The germline V and J ends were trimmed by 6 bases and 0 bases, with 14 bases remaining between them. Germline V gene data show CDR1 as MNHEY and CDR2 as SVGAGI. CDR3 in amino acids: CASRPPRQATNEKLFS. The CDR3 coding sequence is TGTGCCAGCAGACCCCCGCGACAGGCAACTAATGAAAAACTGTTTTCT.

This clonotype was seen ten or more times. J is TRBJ1-4 and V is TRBV5-1; unclear D gene. V was clipped by 3 bases and J by 7 bases, with 10 bases between them. From germline, CDR1 is SGHRS and CDR2 YFSETQ. This CDR3 has 13 residues. In DNA, the CDR3 is TGCGCCAGCAGCTCCGGTGACGGTGAAAAACTGTTTTTT. This translates into CASSSGDGEKLFF.

The chain is built from TRBV6-1 and TRBJ1-1, with D perhaps TRBD1 (6 bases). CDR1 and CDR2 from the germline V gene are MNHNS and SASEGT. With 4 bases removed from V and 3 bases from J, the gap between germline ends came to 18 bases. The CDR3 has 16 amino acids. CDR3 bases: TGTGCCAGCAGTGTGGACAGTTCGGCAAGGGACACTGAAGCTTTCTTT. This encodes CASSVDSSARDTEAFF.

This clonotype was detected many times. The V call is TRBV5-5, the J call TRBJ2-7, with D perhaps TRBD2 (7 bases). Germline CDR1 is SGHKS and CDR2 is YYEKEE (reference sequence). The V gene lost 2 bases and the J gene lost 4 bases, with 16 bases spanning the gap. CDR3 length equals 15 residues. In nucleotides, the CDR3 is TGTGCCAGCAGCTTCGGGGGGCGGAATATATACGAGCAGTACTTC. The encoded protein is CASSFGGRNIYEQYF.

As regards this clonotype: This may be a read error, as it is one base from a much larger clone. This rearrangement joins TRBV9 to TRBJ2-3; 8 positions agree with TRBD1. CDR1 SGDLS and CDR2 YYNGEE come from the germline V gene. V dropped 3 bases and J dropped 3; count of bases not matched to a gene: 18. The CDR3 is 19 residues long. The CDR3 DNA reads TGTGCCAGCAGCGCGGCAGGACAGGGAAGTTATCTAAGGACAGATACGCAGTATTTT. Translation: CASSAAGQGSYLRTDTQYF.

Concerning this clonotype itself: Possible read error: a much larger clone is one base away. V is TRBV28 and J is TRBJ2-7, with D perhaps TRBD1 (6 bases). The V end was cut by 6 bases, the J end by 2 bases, with 14 bases between. CDR1 and CDR2 (germline): MDHEN, SYDVKM. This CDR3 has 14 amino acids. CDR3 in DNA: TGTGCCAGCAGGCCAGGACAGTCTACCTACGAGCAGTACTTC. The encoded protein is CASRPGQSTYEQYF.

Remarks on this clonotype: With a much larger clone just one base away, this may be a read error. V and J are TRBV10-3 and TRBJ2-3, with a weak D call TRBD1 (5 bases). The CDR3 runs 17 residues. V gave up 4 bases and J gave up 6 bases, with 23 bases separating them. Germline assignment: CDR1 ENHRY and CDR2 SYGVKD. CDR3 coding DNA: TGTGCCATCAGTGTGTTCACCACGGCTAGGGGTGCCGATACGCAGTATTTT. It specifies CAISVFTTARGADTQYF.

This clonotype has ten or more counts. This sequence joins TRBV7-8 and TRBJ2-7; no definite D call. The germline CDR1 and CDR2 sequences are SGHVS and FQNEAQ. With 1 base removed from V and 2 bases from J, the gap between germline ends came to 9 bases. The CDR3 is made up of 14 amino acids. In DNA, the CDR3 is TGTGCCAGCAGCTTAGGGTCCGGAACCTACGAGCAGTACTTC. Amino acid sequence: CASSLGSGTYEQYF.

V gene TRBV3-1 combines with J gene TRBJ1-5, with D possibly being TRBD1 (5 bases). The J call may be incorrect, as the DNA end agrees better with TRBJ2-3. CDR3 length equals 15 residues. Germline-derived CDR1 and CDR2 are LGHDT and YNNKEL (reference sequence). CDR3 in amino acids: CASSQEYRPGGPQYF. For the CDR3, the DNA is TGTGCCAGCAGCCAAGAATACAGGCCAGGTGGGCCCCAGTATTTT.

The chain uses TRBV24-1 and TRBJ2-1; TRBD1 or TRBD2 may be the D gene (6 bases each). The CDR3 spans 12 residues. Per germline, CDR1 KGHDR and CDR2 SFDVKD. V was trimmed by 5 bases and J by 15 bases, leaving 16 bases between them. The DNA of the CDR3 is TGTGCCACCAGTGCCCCGGGGGCCGGCCTGTTCTTC. As protein: CATSAPGAGLFF.

This clonotype was seen many times. The V gene is TRBV3-1, the J gene TRBJ2-7, with D tentatively TRBD1 (6 bases). The CDR3 sequence is 13 residues long. In germline, CDR1 is LGHDT, CDR2 YNNKEL (reference sequence). Trimming took 1 base from V and 7 from J, leaving 11 bases between them. DNA for the CDR3: TGTGCCAGCAGCCAAGTCCTCGACAGGGAGCAGTACTTC. Translating gives CASSQVLDREQYF.

This clonotype was detected ten times or more. V usage is TRBV4-1 and J usage is TRBJ2-1; 9 bases fit TRBD1. The CDR3 totals 17 residues. V shed 0 bases, J shed 8 bases, and the junction held 11 bases outside the gene matches. Per germline, CDR1 MGHRA and CDR2 YSYEKL. The CDR3 region is CASSQERTGTGFYEQFF. CDR3 nucleotides: TGCGCCAGCAGCCAAGAAAGGACCGGGACAGGGTTCTATGAGCAGTTCTTC.

In its sample, this clonotype was seen many times. This chain connects TRBV7-6 to TRBJ2-2, with D uncertain. This CDR3 is built from 17 residues. CDR1 and CDR2 (germline): SGHVS, FNYEAQ. Trimming pared 3 bases from V and 3 bases from J, leaving 17 bases between. CDR3 bases: TGTGCCAGCAGCTTCGGGTCAATTCCAAGGGACACCGGGGAGCTGTTTTTT. Its translation is CASSFGSIPRDTGELFF.

This clonotype was counted at least ten times. The chain combines TRBV2 with TRBJ1-4, with D unresolved. V was clipped by 4 bases and J by 5 bases, with 8 bases between them. Germline V gives CDR1 SNHLY, CDR2 FYNNEI. The CDR3 has 13 amino acids. CDR3 amino acids: CASSADINEKLFF. CDR3 sequence (DNA): TGTGCCAGCAGTGCTGACATAAATGAAAAACTGTTTTTT.

This clonotype appeared many times. The chain couples TRBV7-2 to TRBJ1-1; D remains ambiguous. Trimming pared 4 bases from V and 6 bases from J, leaving 12 bases between. This CDR3 comprises 13 residues. The germline gives CDR1 SGHTA, CDR2 FQGNSA. The CDR3 DNA follows: TGTGCCAGCAGCTATGGGGTGAGACCTGAAGCTTTCTTT. Residues: CASSYGVRPEAFF.

This clonotype appeared many times. This chain links TRBV3-1 with TRBJ1-2; 10 bases are shared with TRBD1. Germline assignment: CDR1 LGHDT and CDR2 YNNKEL (reference sequence). V was clipped by 6 bases and J by 6 bases; unmatched bases: 7. The CDR3 covers 14 residues. The CDR3: CASRLKGTGDGYTF. The CDR3 nucleotides are TGTGCCAGCAGACTTAAAGGGACAGGGGATGGCTACACCTTC.

This clonotype has just a few counts. One base away lies a much larger clone, so this may be a sequencing read error. The gene calls are TRBV7-2 and TRBJ2-1; a weak D match, TRBD1 (6 bases). Germline loops: CDR1 SGHTA, CDR2 FQGNSA. This CDR3 spans 15 amino acids. CDR3 protein: CASSFDRSPYNGQFF. The CDR3 nucleotides are TGTGCCAGCAGCTTCGACAGGAGCCCCTACAATGGGCAGTTCTTC.

The table lists this clonotype with many counts. The genes are TRBV20-1 and TRBJ2-5; TRBD2 matches 10 bases. The CDR3 has 14 amino acids. Germline values: CDR1 DFQATT, CDR2 SNEGSKA (reference sequence). Germline trimming cut 7 bases from V and 5 bases from J; bases unmatched to any gene: 10. CDR3 nucleotide sequence: TGCAGTGTTCCTAGCGGGGGATTAGGGGAGACCCAGTACTTC. Protein: CSVPSGGLGETQYF.

On this clonotype itself: A read error is possible here, since a much larger clone lies one base away. The rearrangement uses TRBV10-3 and TRBJ1-1; 8 positions agree with TRBD1. Germline V gene data show CDR1 as ENHRY and CDR2 as SYGVKD. The length of the CDR3 is 16 residues. CDR3 coding DNA: TGTGCCATCAGTGGGGGTAACAACAGGGGGACCACTGACGCTTTCTTT. Its translation: CAISGGNNRGTTDAFF.

This clonotype was recorded many times. The chain carries TRBV2 and TRBJ1-5; D unresolved. Germline CDR1 SNHLY, CDR2 FYNNEI. V shed 6 bases and J shed 4 bases, with 10 bases lying between them. The CDR3 sequence is 13 residues long. The CDR3 is CASRIPGNQPQHF. DNA of the CDR3: TGTGCCAGCAGAATACCGGGTAATCAGCCCCAGCATTTT.

This clonotype turned up a few times. V is TRBV20-1 and J is TRBJ2-5; D might be TRBD1 (5 bases). V gave up 5 bases and J gave up 4 bases, with 14 bases separating them. The germline V gene encodes CDR1 DFQATT and CDR2 SNEGSKA (reference sequence). This CDR3 is 13 amino acids long. This CDR3 is CSASGHRLETQYF. The CDR3 nucleotides read TGCAGTGCTTCCGGACACCGGCTAGAGACCCAGTACTTC.

This clonotype was observed at least ten times. The V call is TRBV6-1, the J call TRBJ2-2; a weak D match, TRBD1 (6 bases). V was pared by 5 bases and J by 1 base, with 11 bases between. Germline V CDR1 and CDR2: MNHNS, SASEGT. The CDR3 is made up of 15 amino acids. The CDR3: CASSMGALNTGELFF. CDR3 bases: TGTGCCAGCAGTATGGGGGCCTTGAACACCGGGGAGCTGTTTTTT.

This clonotype was detected ten times or more. The rearrangement links TRBV3-1 to TRBJ2-1; D might be TRBD2 (6 bases). The CDR3 is 15 residues long. V was trimmed by 1 base and J by 6 bases, leaving 13 bases between them. Germline V gives CDR1 LGHDT, CDR2 YNNKEL (reference sequence). DNA for the CDR3: TGTGCCAGCAGCCAAGTTGGCGGGGCGGTCAATGAGCAGTTCTTC. This sequence encodes CASSQVGGAVNEQFF.